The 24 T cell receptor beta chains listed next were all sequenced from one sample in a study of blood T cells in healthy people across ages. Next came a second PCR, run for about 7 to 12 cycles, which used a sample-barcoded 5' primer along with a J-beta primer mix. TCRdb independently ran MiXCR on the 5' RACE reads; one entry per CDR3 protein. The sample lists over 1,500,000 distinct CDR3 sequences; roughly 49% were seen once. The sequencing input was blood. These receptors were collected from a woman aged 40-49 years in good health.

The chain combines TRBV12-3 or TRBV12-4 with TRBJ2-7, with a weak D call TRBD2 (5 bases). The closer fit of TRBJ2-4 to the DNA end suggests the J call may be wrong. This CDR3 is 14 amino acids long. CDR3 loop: CASSPAGIGNIQYF. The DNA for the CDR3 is TGTGCCAGCAGTCCCGCCGGGATTGGGAACATTCAGTACTTC.

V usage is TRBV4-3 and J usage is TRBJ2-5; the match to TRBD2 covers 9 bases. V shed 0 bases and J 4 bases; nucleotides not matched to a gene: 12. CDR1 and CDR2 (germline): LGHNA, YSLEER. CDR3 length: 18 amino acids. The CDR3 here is CASSQDQGGGAVRETQYF. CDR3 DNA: TGCGCCAGCAGCCAAGATCAAGGCGGGGGGGCCGTTCGAGAGACCCAGTACTTC.

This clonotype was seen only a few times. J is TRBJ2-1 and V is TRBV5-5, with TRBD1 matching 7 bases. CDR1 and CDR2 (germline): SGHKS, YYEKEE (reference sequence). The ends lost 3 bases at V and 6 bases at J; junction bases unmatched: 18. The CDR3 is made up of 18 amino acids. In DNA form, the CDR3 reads TGTGCCAGCAGCTCCCCCGGGGCTAACAGGGGTGGGCCCAATGAGCAGTTCTTC. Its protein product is CASSSPGANRGGPNEQFF.

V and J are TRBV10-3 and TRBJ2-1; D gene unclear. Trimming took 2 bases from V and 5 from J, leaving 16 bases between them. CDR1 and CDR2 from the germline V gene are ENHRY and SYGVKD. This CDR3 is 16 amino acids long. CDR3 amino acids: CAISELWTGVDNEQFF. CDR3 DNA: TGTGCCATCAGTGAGCTATGGACGGGCGTCGACAATGAGCAGTTCTTC.

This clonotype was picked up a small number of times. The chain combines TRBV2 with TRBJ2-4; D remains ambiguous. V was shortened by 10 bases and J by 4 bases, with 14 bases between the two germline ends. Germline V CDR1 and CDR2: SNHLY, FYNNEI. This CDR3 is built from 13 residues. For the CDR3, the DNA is TGTGCCATTACTAAGGACGGAAAAAACATTCAGTACTTC. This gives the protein CAITKDGKNIQYF.

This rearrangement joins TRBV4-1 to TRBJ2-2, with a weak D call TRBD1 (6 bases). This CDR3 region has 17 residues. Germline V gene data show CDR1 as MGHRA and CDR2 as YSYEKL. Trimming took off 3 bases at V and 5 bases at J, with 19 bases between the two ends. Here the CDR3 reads CASSQPIDRPRTGELFF. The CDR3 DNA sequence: TGCGCCAGCAGCCAGCCCATAGACAGGCCCCGGACCGGGGAGCTGTTTTTT.

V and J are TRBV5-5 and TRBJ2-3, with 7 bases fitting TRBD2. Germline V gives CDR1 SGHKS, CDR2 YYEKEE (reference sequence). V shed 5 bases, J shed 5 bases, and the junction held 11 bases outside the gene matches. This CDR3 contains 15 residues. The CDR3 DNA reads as TGTGCCAGCAGTCCGGTTGGGGGGGATGGAGATACGCAGTATTTT. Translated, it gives CASSPVGGDGDTQYF.

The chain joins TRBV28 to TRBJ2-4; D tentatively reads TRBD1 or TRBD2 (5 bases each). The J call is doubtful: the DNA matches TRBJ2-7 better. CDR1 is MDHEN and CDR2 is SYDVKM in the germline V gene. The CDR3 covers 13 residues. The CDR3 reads CATAGTEPYEQYF. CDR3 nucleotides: TGTGCCACCGCCGGGACGGAACCCTACGAGCAGTACTTC.

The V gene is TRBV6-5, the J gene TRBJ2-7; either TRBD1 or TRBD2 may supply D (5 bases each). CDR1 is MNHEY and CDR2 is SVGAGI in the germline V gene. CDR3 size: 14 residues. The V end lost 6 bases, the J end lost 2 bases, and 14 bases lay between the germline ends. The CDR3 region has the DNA TGTGCCAGCAGACAACCGGGACGGGCCTACGAGCAGTACTTC. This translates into CASRQPGRAYEQYF.

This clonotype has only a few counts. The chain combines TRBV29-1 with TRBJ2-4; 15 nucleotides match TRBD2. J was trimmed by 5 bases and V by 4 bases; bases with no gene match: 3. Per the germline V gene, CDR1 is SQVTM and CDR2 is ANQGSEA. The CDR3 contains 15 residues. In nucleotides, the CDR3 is TGCAGCGTTGCTGGACTAGCGGGGGGGCAAAACATTCAGTACTTC. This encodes CSVAGLAGGQNIQYF.

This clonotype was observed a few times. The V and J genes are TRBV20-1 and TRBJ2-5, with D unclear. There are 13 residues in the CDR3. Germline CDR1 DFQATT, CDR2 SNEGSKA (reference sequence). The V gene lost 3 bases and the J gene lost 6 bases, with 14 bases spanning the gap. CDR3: CSARFSSLKTQYF. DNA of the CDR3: TGCAGTGCTAGGTTTTCCAGTCTGAAGACCCAGTACTTC.

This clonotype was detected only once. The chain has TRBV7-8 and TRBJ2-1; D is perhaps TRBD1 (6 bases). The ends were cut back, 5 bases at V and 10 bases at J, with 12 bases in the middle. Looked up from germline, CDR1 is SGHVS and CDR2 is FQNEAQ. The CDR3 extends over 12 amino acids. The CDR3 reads CASSQTRGEQFF. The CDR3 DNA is TGTGCCAGCAGCCAAACGAGGGGGGAGCAGTTCTTC.

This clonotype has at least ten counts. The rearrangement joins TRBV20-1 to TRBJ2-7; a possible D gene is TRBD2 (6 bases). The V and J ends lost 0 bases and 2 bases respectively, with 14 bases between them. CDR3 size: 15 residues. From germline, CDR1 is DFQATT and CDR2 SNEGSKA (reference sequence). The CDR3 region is CSARDAGTGTYEQYF. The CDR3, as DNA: TGCAGTGCTAGAGATGCGGGGACGGGAACCTACGAGCAGTACTTC.

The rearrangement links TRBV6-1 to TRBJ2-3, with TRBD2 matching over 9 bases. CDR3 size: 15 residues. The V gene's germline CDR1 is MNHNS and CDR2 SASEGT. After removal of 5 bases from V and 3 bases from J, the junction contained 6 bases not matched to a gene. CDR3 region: CASSRLAGTTDTQYF. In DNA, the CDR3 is TGTGCCAGCAGTAGGCTAGCGGGGACTACAGATACGCAGTATTTT.

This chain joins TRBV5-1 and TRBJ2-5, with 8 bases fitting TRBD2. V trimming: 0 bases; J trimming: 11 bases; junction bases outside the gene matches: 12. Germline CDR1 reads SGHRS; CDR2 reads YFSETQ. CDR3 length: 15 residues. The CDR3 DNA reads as TGCGCCAGCAGCTTGGACAGGGCGGGGGGCAATGAGCAGTACTTC. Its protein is CASSLDRAGGNEQYF.

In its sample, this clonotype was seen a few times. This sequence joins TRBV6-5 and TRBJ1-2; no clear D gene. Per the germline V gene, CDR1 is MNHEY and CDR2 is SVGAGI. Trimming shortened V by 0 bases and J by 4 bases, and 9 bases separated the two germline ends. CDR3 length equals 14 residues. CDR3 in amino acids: CASSYSEGGYGYTF. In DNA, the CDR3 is TGTGCCAGCAGTTACTCTGAGGGAGGCTATGGCTACACCTTC.

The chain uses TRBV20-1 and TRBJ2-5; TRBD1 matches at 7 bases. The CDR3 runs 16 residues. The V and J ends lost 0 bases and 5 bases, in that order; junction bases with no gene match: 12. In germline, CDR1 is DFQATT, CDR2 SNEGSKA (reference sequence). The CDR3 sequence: CSARDLRGSMGETQYF. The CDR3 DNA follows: TGCAGTGCTAGAGACCTCAGGGGGTCCATGGGGGAGACCCAGTACTTC.

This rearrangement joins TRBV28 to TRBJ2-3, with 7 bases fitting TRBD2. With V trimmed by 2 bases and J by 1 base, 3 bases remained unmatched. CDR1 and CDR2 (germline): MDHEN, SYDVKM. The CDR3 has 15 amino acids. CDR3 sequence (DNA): TGTGCCAGCAGTTTACAAGCGGGGCGCACAGATACGCAGTATTTT. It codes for CASSLQAGRTDTQYF.

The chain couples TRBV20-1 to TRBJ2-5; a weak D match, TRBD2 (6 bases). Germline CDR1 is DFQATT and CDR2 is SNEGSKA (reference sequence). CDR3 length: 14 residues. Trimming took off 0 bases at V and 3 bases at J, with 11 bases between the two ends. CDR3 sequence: CSARDGRRKETQYF. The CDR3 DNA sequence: TGCAGTGCTAGAGATGGGAGGAGGAAAGAGACCCAGTACTTC.

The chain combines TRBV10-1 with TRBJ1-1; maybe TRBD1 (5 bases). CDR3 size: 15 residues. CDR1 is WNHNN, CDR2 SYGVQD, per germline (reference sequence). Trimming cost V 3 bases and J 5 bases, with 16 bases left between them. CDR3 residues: CASSEPGRGGTEAFF. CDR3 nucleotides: TGCGCCAGCAGTGAACCAGGGAGGGGCGGAACTGAAGCTTTCTTT.

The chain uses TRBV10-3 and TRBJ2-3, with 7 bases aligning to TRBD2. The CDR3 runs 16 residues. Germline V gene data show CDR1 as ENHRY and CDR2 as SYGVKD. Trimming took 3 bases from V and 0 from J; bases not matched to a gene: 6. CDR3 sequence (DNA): TGTGCCATCAGTGAATGGGCGGGGGTGAGCACAGATACGCAGTATTTT. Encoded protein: CAISEWAGVSTDTQYF.

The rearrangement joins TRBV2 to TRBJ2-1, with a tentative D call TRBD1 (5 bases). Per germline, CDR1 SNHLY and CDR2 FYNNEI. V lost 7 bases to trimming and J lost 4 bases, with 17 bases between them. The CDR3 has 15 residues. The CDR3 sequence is CASTGPRTPYNEQFF. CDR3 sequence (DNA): TGTGCCAGCACCGGACCCAGGACACCGTACAATGAGCAGTTCTTC.

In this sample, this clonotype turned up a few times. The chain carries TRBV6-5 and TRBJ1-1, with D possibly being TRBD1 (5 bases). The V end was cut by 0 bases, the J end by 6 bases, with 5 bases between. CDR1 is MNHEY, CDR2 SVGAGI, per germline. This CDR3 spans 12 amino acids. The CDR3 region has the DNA TGTGCCAGCAGTTACTCGGGGGCTGAAGCTTTCTTT. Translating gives CASSYSGAEAFF.

The CDR3 sequence is CASSQEWGAPLDTQYF. For the CDR3, the DNA is TGTGCCAGCAGCCAAGAGTGGGGGGCCCCACTCGATACGCAGTATTTT. The chain has TRBV14 and TRBJ2-3; possibly TRBD1 or TRBD2 for D (6 bases each). This CDR3 comprises 16 residues. CDR1 SGHDN and CDR2 FVKESK come from the germline V gene. V lost 0 bases and J lost 6, with 16 bases in between.